This TCR beta chain was observed in a study of T-cell memory formation after mild COVID-19. This clonotype was counted a few times. Deletions cut 6 bases from V and 8 bases from J, with 13 bases between. Germline V gene lookup returns CDR1 MNHEY and CDR2 SVGEGT. This CDR3 is built from 12 residues. MiXCR, run by TCRdb on the 5' RACE reads, gives a single entry per CDR3 protein. The data hold around 200,000 distinct CDR3 sequences, with around 27% observed a single time. This receptor was taken from an adult woman who had mild COVID-19 (a few samples of this study predate the infection). Cell type and time point are not known. The J gene is TRBJ1-2, the V gene TRBV6-2 or TRBV6-3; no reliable D call. Source material: PBMCs or a T cell subset sorted from them (not recorded which). As DNA, the CDR3 is TGTGCCAGCAGACTGTCGTCGTCCGGCTACACCTTC. It encodes CASRLSSSGYTF.